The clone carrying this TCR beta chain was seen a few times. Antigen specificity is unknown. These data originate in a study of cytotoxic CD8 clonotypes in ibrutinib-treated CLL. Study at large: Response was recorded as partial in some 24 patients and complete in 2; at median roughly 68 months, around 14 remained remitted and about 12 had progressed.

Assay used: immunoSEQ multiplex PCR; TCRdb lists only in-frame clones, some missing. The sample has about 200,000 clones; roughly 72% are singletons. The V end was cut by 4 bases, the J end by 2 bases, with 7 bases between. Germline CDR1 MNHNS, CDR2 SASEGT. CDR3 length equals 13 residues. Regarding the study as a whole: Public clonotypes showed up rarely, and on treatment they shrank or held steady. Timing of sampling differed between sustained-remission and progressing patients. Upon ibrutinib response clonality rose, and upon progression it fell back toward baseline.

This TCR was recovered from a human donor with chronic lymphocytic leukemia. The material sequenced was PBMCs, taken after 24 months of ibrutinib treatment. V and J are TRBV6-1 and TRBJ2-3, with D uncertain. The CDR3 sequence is CASSASFTDTQYF. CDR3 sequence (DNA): TGTGCCAGCAGTGCCTCGTTCACAGATACGCAGTATTTT.